This TCR beta chain came from a study of T-cell reconstitution after alpha-beta-depleted transplantation in children (TCRdb year 2016). Looking at the study overall: Using TCR repertoire profiling, the study followed T-cell immune reconstitution in a quantitative way in children after TCRalphabeta/CD19-depleted allogeneic hematopoietic cell transplantation. Findings and caveats that apply to the study as a whole: Apparently early alphabetaT-cell count recovery about two months after transplant reportedly relied on only several hundred rapidly expanded clones derived from non-depleted graft cells. Over subsequent months, a decline in hyperexpanded clone frequencies was noted, and after one year, T-cell counts and TCRbeta diversity were mostly ascribed to newly produced T cells. The high TCRbeta diversity at day 60 in some patients was ascribed to recipient T cells and intrathymic progenitors that had survived conditioning.

This clonotype was seen ten or more times. The specificity of this receptor is unknown. There are no base qualities to consult, and no much larger clone falls within one base. CDR3 length: 15 amino acids, cysteine to phenylalanine. CDR3 DNA only is kept here, 45 bases in frame from base 1. V drops 0 bases and J drops 4 bases, leaving 12 bases in between. Based on the germline V gene, the CDR1 and CDR2 sequences are SGDLS and YYNGEE. The sample's treatment or condition label is to be understood as: allogeneic hematopoietic cell transplantation with graft depleted of TCRalphabeta T cells and CD19 B cells. The children who served as transplant recipients had been given grafts of TCRalphabeta/CD19-depleted allogeneic hematopoietic cells. The receptor library was made with PCR. These reads were obtained on an Illumina HiSeq 2500. To normalize quantification of the TCRbeta repertoire, the TCR libraries were built with molecular barcoding that relied on unique molecular identifiers. The public sequencing data were trimmed at Q25 with fastp and processed into clonotypes with MiXCR by TCRdb, which kept only in-frame beta chains. Rows with a matching CDR3 protein are joined into one entry that keeps the most common DNA and genes. Here the sample has around 200,000 distinct CDR3 sequences; roughly a tenth occur a single time. Over 25% of the sample comes from the top ten.

The clonotype originates from a child under three years old with acute myeloid leukemia, due to receive a stem cell transplant. The sample was PBMCs, taken before TCRalphabeta/CD19-depleted stem cell transplant. The rearranged segments are TRBV9 and TRBJ2-3; TRBD1 might be the D gene, on 5 matching bases. The CDR3 has the sequence CASSVGSHRPDTQYF. The bases are TGTGCCAGCAGCGTAGGATCACACAGGCCAGATACGCAGTATTTT.